These 22 T cell receptor beta chains share one sample of origin, sequenced in a study of radiotherapy plus CTLA-4 blockade in lung cancer. Clones were sequenced by immunoSEQ multiplex PCR, and TCRdb holds only the in-frame ones, with some missing. The table lists tens of thousands of clones, roughly 80% of them singletons, with approximately 0.79% in the top ten. This specimen consisted of peripheral blood, obtained from a patient treated with radiotherapy plus ipilimumab. The receptors shown here come from a human donor with non-small cell lung cancer who had stable disease on radiotherapy plus ipilimumab.

The V call is TRBV18, the J call TRBJ2-7; no clear D gene. This CDR3 contains 12 residues. V was clipped by 6 bases and J by 4 bases, with 10 bases between them. Per the germline V gene, CDR1 is KGHSH and CDR2 is LQKENI. Here the CDR3 reads CASSRQEYEQYF. Here the CDR3 DNA reads TGTGCCAGCTCCCGCCAGGAGTACGAGCAGTACTTC.

The V and J genes are TRBV2 and TRBJ2-7, with TRBD1 as a possible D gene (6 bases). V was clipped by 4 bases and J by 2 bases, with 15 bases between them. The CDR3 spans 15 residues. From germline, CDR1 is SNHLY and CDR2 FYNNEI. The chain's CDR3 is CASSVVGTLAYEQYF. The CDR3 region has the DNA TGTGCCAGCAGTGTCGTTGGGACACTAGCCTACGAGCAGTACTTC.

This clone was observed a few times. The genes are TRBV5-1 and TRBJ1-6; the match to TRBD1 covers 8 bases. Germline V lookup: CDR1 SGHRS, CDR2 YFSETQ. This CDR3 contains 15 residues. The trim removed 1 base at V and 10 bases at J, leaving 7 bases unmatched. The CDR3 sequence: CASSLSQGAESPLHF. The CDR3 DNA reads as TGCGCCAGCAGCTTGTCGCAGGGGGCCGAATCACCCCTCCACTTT.

The chain carries TRBV7-9 and TRBJ1-2; possible D gene TRBD1, 6 bases. The CDR3 has 15 residues. With 6 bases removed from V and 2 bases from J, the gap between germline ends came to 16 bases. Germline V gene data show CDR1 as SEHNR and CDR2 as FQNEAQ (reference sequence). The CDR3 DNA sequence: TGTGCCAGCAGACGTACTGGACAGACGAACTATGGCTACACCTTC. Its translation is CASRRTGQTNYGYTF.

The genes are TRBV30 and TRBJ2-2; 8 positions agree with TRBD1. The CDR3 contains 15 residues. Germline CDR1 GTSNPN, CDR2 SVGIG (reference sequence). V shed 4 bases and J 6 bases; nucleotides not matched to a gene: 10. The CDR3 sequence is CAWIKDRGRAGELFF. The DNA of the CDR3 is TGTGCCTGGATCAAAGACAGGGGTCGGGCCGGGGAGCTGTTTTTT.

This clone turned up a few times. J is TRBJ1-2 and V is TRBV5-1; D gene uncertain. Trimming cost V 0 bases and J 7 bases, with 10 bases left between them. The CDR3 is made up of 13 amino acids. Germline V CDR1 and CDR2: SGHRS, YFSETQ. Here the CDR3 reads CASSLEGLAGYTF. The CDR3 bases are TGCGCCAGCAGCTTGGAAGGGTTGGCTGGCTACACCTTC.

Turning to this clone: Different DNA sequences within this sample yield the same CDR3. The CDR3: CASSIGRSPGQPQHF. Here the CDR3 DNA reads TGTGCCAGTAGTATAGGGAGATCACCCGGTCAGCCCCAGCATTTT. The chain links TRBV19 to TRBJ1-5; D remains unclear. With 1 base removed from V and 6 bases from J, the gap between germline ends came to 13 bases. Germline CDR1 and CDR2: LNHDA and SQIVND (reference sequence). The CDR3 has 15 residues.

The V gene is TRBV19, the J gene TRBJ1-4, with D possibly being TRBD1 (5 bases). Germline V lookup: CDR1 LNHDA, CDR2 SQIVND (reference sequence). Trimming stripped 3 bases from V and 8 bases from J, with 16 bases between. CDR3 length equals 15 residues. This CDR3 reads CASSIPGTGWEKLFF. CDR3 in DNA: TGTGCCAGTAGTATCCCCGGGACTGGATGGGAAAAACTGTTTTTT.

The chain carries TRBV27 and TRBJ2-1; 7 bases match TRBD1. The CDR3 length is 14 residues. V lost 4 bases and J lost 4; bases outside the gene matches: 4. CDR1 is MNHEY and CDR2 is SMNVEV in the germline V gene (reference sequence). The CDR3 nucleotides read TGTGCCAGCAGTTCCCGGGACAGATACAATGAGCAGTTCTTC. Amino acids: CASSSRDRYNEQFF.

The chain joins TRBV7-9 to TRBJ1-5; 8 nucleotides match TRBD1. With 5 bases clipped from V and 1 base from J, the junction kept 7 bases outside the gene matches. The germline V gene encodes CDR1 SEHNR and CDR2 FQNEAQ (reference sequence). This CDR3 spans 16 amino acids. CDR3 DNA sequence: TGTGCCAGCAGCACACAAGGACAGGGAAGCAATCAGCCCCAGCATTTT. This sequence encodes CASSTQGQGSNQPQHF.

Regarding this clone: Within the sample, other DNA sequences also encode this same CDR3. The chain joins TRBV5-1 to TRBJ2-2; possible D gene TRBD1, 6 bases. CDR3 length equals 14 residues. V was shortened by 0 bases and J by 6 bases, with 9 bases between the two germline ends. Germline CDR1 reads SGHRS; CDR2 reads YFSETQ. The CDR3 region has the DNA TGCGCCAGCAGCTTGGGTGGGGGCTCCGGGGAGCTGTTTTTT. Protein: CASSLGGGSGELFF.

V and J are TRBV6-6 and TRBJ2-1; no clear D gene. CDR3 length equals 14 residues. CDR1 MNHNY and CDR2 SVGAGI come from the germline V gene (reference sequence). The V end was cut by 5 bases, the J end by 8 bases, with 16 bases between. For the CDR3, the DNA is TGTGCCAGCAGTACCGGACCCCGCAGCGATGAGCAGTTCTTC. It translates to CASSTGPRSDEQFF.

The CDR3 bases are TGCGCCAGCAGCCCGATTAATCCAACTGAAGCTTTCTTT. This encodes CASSPINPTEAFF. This chain connects TRBV5-1 to TRBJ1-1; no clear D. Germline V gene lookup returns CDR1 SGHRS and CDR2 YFSETQ. Trimming cost V 4 bases and J 5 bases, with 12 bases left between them. This CDR3 is 13 amino acids long.

The rearrangement joins TRBV29-1 to TRBJ2-1; 7 nucleotides align to TRBD1. The CDR3 is 14 residues long. The V gene end was trimmed by 8 bases and the J gene end by 0 bases; junction bases not matched to a gene: 7. Germline lookup yields CDR1 SQVTM and CDR2 ANQGSEA. In nucleotides, the CDR3 is TGCAGCACCGACAGGGTCGGCTCCTACAATGAGCAGTTCTTC. This encodes CSTDRVGSYNEQFF.

A word on this clone: The sample carries other DNA sequences with the same CDR3. The J gene is TRBJ1-1, the V gene TRBV7-8, with a possible D match to TRBD1 (6 bases). The CDR3 has 13 residues. Germline CDR1 reads SGHVS; CDR2 reads FQNEAQ. The V gene lost 5 bases and the J gene lost 1 base, with 8 bases spanning the gap. The CDR3 reads CASSQGGNTEAFF. The CDR3 DNA sequence: TGTGCCAGCAGCCAAGGGGGGAACACTGAAGCTTTCTTT.

The V gene is TRBV2, the J gene TRBJ2-3; 10 bases fit TRBD1. CDR1 and CDR2 from the germline V gene are SNHLY and FYNNEI. The CDR3 runs to 16 residues. With 3 bases clipped from V and 2 bases from J, the junction kept 5 bases outside the gene matches. The CDR3 DNA reads as TGTGCCAGCAGTGATGTCGGGACAGGGGCCACAGATACGCAGTATTTT. It yields the protein CASSDVGTGATDTQYF.

For the CDR3, the DNA is TGTGCCAGCAGTGAAGGTGGAGCGAGCTCCTATAATTCACCCCTCCACTTT. Its translation is CASSEGGASSYNSPLHF. The chain is built from TRBV2 and TRBJ1-6, with no clear D. With 1 base removed from V and 0 bases from J, the gap between germline ends came to 10 bases. Germline lookup yields CDR1 SNHLY and CDR2 FYNNEI. The CDR3 length is 17 residues.

The J gene is TRBJ2-7, the V gene TRBV6-1, with 8 bases fitting TRBD2. There are 18 residues in the CDR3. The germline CDR1 and CDR2 sequences are MNHNS and SASEGT. V gave up 1 base and J gave up 0 bases; unmatched junction bases: 11. CDR3 DNA sequence: TGTGCCAGCAGTGAAGGAGAACTAGCGGCGATATTCTCCTACGAGCAGTACTTC. Protein: CASSEGELAAIFSYEQYF.

The chain is built from TRBV6-5 and TRBJ2-3, with 8 bases aligning to TRBD1. The CDR3 contains 15 residues. V shed 6 bases and J 0 bases; nucleotides not matched to a gene: 5. Germline CDR1 MNHEY, CDR2 SVGAGI. CDR3 region: CASSLRGLSTDTQYF. CDR3 in DNA: TGTGCCAGCAGCCTCAGGGGGCTAAGCACAGATACGCAGTATTTT.

This CDR3 is CASSLATSGGYTQYF. CDR3 sequence (DNA): TGCGCCAGCAGCTTGGCTACTAGCGGGGGTTATACGCAGTATTTT. The J gene is TRBJ2-3, the V gene TRBV5-1; the match to TRBD2 covers 11 bases. V lost 0 bases to trimming and J lost 7 bases; unmatched junction nucleotides: 4. This CDR3 is 15 amino acids long. Germline assignment: CDR1 SGHRS and CDR2 YFSETQ.

The genes are TRBV4-2 and TRBJ2-3; TRBD2 agrees at 9 bases. The CDR3 has 16 amino acids. Germline V gives CDR1 LGHNA, CDR2 YNFKEQ. J lost 3 bases, V lost 4 bases, and 8 bases had no gene match. The CDR3 DNA sequence: TGTGCCAGCAGCCGGGCCGGGACTAGCAAGACAGATACGCAGTATTTT. Protein sequence: CASSRAGTSKTDTQYF.

The V call is TRBV19, the J call TRBJ2-3, with TRBD2 matching over 8 bases. CDR1 and CDR2 (germline): LNHDA, SQIVND (reference sequence). CDR3 length equals 15 residues. The V segment lost 6 bases and the J segment 0 bases; nucleotides outside the gene matches: 5. CDR3 protein: CASRDRTSSTDTQYF. CDR3 DNA: TGTGCCAGTAGGGACCGGACTAGCAGCACAGATACGCAGTATTTT.